The entry that follows covers one T cell receptor (beta chain) sequence. The antigen remains unidentified. Germline CDR1 and CDR2: LNHDA and SQIVND (reference sequence). CDR3 length equals 15 residues. Between the trimmed V and J ends, which lost 1 base and 3 bases, there was a span of 13 bases. Previously described methods with listed TCR primers produced the bulk TCR libraries. TCRdb passed the PCR reads through MiXCR, listing each CDR3 protein once. The data hold about 510,000 distinct CDR3 sequences, with about a quarter observed a single time. The entry originates in a study of molecular identifiers for immune sequencing clone quantification. Study-wide findings and caveats: Whereas clones above 20 RNA copies held under 1% of naive-cell molecules, they held over 98% of effector molecules.

This clonotype originated in a human donor in good health. Some libraries in this study had Jurkat cell RNA spiked in. The rearrangement uses TRBV19 and TRBJ2-7, with TRBD1 as a possible D gene (7 bases). What was sequenced was naive CD8+ T cells from blood, with Jurkat cell RNA spiked in. As for subset: FACS-sorted CD8+CD4-CCR7+CD45RA+ naive T cells. The CDR3 bases are TGTGCCAGTAGTATAGCAGGGGGGCCCCTCTACGAGCAGTACTTC. This codes for CASSIAGGPLYEQYF.